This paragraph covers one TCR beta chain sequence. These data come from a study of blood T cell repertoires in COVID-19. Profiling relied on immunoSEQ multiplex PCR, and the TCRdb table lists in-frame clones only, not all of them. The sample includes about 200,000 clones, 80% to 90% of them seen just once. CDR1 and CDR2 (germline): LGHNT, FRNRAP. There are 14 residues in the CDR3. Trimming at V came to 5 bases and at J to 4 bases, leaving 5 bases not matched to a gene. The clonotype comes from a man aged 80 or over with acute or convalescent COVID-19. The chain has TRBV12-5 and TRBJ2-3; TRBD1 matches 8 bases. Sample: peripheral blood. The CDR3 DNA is TGTGCTAGTGGTAACACAGGGGGATCAGATACGCAGTATTTT. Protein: CASGNTGGSDTQYF.